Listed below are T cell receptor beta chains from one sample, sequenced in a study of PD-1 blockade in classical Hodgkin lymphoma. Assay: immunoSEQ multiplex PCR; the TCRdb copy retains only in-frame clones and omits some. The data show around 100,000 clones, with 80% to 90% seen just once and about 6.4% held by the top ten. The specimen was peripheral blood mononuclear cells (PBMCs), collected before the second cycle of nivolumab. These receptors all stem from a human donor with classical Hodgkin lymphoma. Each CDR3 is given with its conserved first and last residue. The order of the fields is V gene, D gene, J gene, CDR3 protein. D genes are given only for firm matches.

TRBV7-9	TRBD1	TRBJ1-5	CASSFGTDGEPQHF
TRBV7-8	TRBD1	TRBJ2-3	CASSRDRFTDTQYF
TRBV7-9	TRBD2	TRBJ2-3	CASSPRLAGGYSTDTQYF
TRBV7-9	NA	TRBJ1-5	CASSLDPGRGLSQPQHF
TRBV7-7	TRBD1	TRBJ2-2	CASSTSGGTGELFF
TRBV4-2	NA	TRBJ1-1	CASSQGQMNTEAFF
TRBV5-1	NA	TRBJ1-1	CASSLVLGASSTEAFF
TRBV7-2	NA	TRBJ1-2	CASSLGDTPNYGYTF
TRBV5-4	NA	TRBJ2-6	CASSRPGSGANVLTF
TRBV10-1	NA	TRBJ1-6	CASSESRGARGSPLHF
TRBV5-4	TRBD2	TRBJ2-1	CASSPSDGGGINEQFF
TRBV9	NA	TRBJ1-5	CASSEGYSNQPQHF
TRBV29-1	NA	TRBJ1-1	CSVDAPGWDTEAFF
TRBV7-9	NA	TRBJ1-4	CASTDLGFEKLFF
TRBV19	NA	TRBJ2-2	CASSIGQNTGELFF
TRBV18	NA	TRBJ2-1	CASSPLEGTSGSFF
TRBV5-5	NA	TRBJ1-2	CASSLDVGWTDKYGYTF
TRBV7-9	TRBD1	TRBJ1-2	CASSLDRGIYGYTF
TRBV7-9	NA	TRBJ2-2	CASSLDMGSGELFF
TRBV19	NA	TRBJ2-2	CASSIGANTGELFF
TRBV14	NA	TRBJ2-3	CASSQGVQSTQYF
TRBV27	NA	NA	CASSFGRGEQYF
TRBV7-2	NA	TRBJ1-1	CASSFAGETEAFF
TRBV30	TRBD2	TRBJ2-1	CPWRVGPGGRGEQFF
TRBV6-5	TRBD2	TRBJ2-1	CASRPAGGKGNEQFF
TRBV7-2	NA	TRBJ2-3	CASSSLLPTDTQYF
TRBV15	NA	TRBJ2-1	CATTFLGGYNEQFF
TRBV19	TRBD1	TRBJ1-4	CASSPRSGTEYEKLFF
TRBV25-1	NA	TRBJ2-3	CASSEFRGPSTDTQYF
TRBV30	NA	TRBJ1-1	CAWSVWMNTEAFF
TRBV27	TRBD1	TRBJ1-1	CASSLFRGVYTEAFF
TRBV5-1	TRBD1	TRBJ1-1	CASSNPTGENTEAFF
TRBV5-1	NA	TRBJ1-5	CASSLGSAAQPQHF
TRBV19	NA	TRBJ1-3	CASTALGGPGNTIYF
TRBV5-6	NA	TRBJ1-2	CASSSGRPNYGYTF
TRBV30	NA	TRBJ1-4	CACAGAANEKLFF
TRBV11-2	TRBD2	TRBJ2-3	CASWGGITDTQYF
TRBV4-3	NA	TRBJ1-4	CASSQDRSAGDEKLFF
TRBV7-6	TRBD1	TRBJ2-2	CASSGWGQATGELFF
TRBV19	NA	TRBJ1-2	CASSPDGLTLGYTF
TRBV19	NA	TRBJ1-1	CAIQLTAGVGEAFF
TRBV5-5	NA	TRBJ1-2	CASSGDNPYGYTF
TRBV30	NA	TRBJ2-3	CAWSASKWADTQYF
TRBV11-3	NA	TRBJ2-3	CASSLAITDTQYF
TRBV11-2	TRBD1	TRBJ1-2	CASSLDTGGVGYTF
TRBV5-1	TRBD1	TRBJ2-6	CASPASGGASGANVLTF
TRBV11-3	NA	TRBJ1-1	CASSFRTATEAFF